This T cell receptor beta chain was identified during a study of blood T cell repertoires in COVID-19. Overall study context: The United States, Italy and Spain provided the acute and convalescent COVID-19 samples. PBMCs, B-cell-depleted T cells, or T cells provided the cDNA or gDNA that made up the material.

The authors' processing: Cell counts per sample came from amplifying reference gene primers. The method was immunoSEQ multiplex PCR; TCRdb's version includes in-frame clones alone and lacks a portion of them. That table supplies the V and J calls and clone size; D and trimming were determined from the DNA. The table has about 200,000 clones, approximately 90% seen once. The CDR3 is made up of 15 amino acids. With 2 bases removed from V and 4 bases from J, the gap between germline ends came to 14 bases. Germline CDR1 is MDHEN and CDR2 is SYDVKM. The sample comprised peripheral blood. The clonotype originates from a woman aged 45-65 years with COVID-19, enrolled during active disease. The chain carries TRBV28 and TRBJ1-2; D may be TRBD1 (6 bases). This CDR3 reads CASSLTPQGPYGYTF. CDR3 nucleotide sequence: TGTGCCAGCAGTTTAACCCCACAGGGCCCCTATGGCTACACCTTC.